This T cell receptor beta chain derives from a study of regulatory T cells in long-lasting Graves disease. Germline CDR1 and CDR2: SGHRS and YFSETQ. The V and J ends lost 2 bases and 2 bases, in that order; junction bases with no gene match: 5. CDR3 size: 15 residues. Stated time point: newly diagnosed GD, antithyroid drugs for less than 3 months. Extracted PBMC RNA gave rise to the TCR library. Libraries of TCR beta came from iRepertoire HTBI primers plus Arm-PCR of CDR3 regions. TCRdb itself ran the multiplex PCR reads through MiXCR, one entry per CDR3 protein. The sample yields over 350,000 distinct CDR3 sequences, 11% to 15% seen once. The same data also contributed to another study, on T cells in Graves' hyperthyroidism and ophthalmopathy.

This sample comprised peripheral blood mononuclear cells (PBMCs), obtained at new diagnosis, from a patient treated with antithyroid drugs. The chain is built from TRBV5-1 and TRBJ2-5; 8 nucleotides match TRBD1. This receptor was identified in a woman in her fifties or sixties with Graves disease. In DNA, the CDR3 is TGCGCCAGCAGCTTCCGGGACAGGATGCAAGAGACCCAGTACTTC. Its protein is CASSFRDRMQETQYF.